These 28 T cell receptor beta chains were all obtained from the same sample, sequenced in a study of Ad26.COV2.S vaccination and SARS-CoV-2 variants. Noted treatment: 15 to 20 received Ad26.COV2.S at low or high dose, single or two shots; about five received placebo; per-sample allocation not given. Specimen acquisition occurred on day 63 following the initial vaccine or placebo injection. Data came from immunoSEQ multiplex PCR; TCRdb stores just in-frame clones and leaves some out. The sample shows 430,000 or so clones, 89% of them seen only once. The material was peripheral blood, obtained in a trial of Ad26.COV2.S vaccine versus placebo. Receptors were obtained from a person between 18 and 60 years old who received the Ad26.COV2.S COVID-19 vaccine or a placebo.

The CDR3 sequence is CASSLLAGEETQYF. DNA for the CDR3: TGTGCCAGCAGTTTACTAGCGGGGGAAGAGACCCAGTACTTC. V usage is TRBV28 and J usage is TRBJ2-5; 10 nucleotides line up with TRBD2. The ends lost 2 bases at V and 3 bases at J; junction bases unmatched: 0. This CDR3 has 14 residues. Germline loops: CDR1 MDHEN, CDR2 SYDVKM.

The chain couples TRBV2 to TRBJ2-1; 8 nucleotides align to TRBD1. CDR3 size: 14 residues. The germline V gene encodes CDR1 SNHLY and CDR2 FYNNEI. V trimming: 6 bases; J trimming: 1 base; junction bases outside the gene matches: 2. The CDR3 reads CASRQGGSYNEQFF. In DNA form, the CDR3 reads TGTGCCAGCAGACAGGGGGGATCCTACAATGAGCAGTTCTTC. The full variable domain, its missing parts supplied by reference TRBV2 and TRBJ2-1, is EPEVTQTPSHQVTQMGQEVILRCVPISNHLYFYWYRQILGQKVEFLVSFYNNEISEKSEIFDDQFSVERPDGSNFTLKIRSTKLEDSAMYFCASRQGGSYNEQFFGPGTRLTVL.

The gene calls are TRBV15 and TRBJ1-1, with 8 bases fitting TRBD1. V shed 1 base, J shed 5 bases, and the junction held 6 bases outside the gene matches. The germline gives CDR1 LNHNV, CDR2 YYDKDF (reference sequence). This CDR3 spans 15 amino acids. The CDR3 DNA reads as TGTGCCACCAGCAGAGCCAGGGGGCTTAAGACTGAAGCTTTCTTT. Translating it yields CATSRARGLKTEAFF. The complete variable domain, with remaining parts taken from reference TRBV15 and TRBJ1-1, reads DAMVIQNPRYQVTQFGKPVTLSCSQTLNHNVMYWYQQKSSQAPKLLFHYYDKDFNNEADTPDNFQSRRPNTSFCFLDIRSPGLGDTAMYLCATSRARGLKTEAFFGQGTRLTVV.

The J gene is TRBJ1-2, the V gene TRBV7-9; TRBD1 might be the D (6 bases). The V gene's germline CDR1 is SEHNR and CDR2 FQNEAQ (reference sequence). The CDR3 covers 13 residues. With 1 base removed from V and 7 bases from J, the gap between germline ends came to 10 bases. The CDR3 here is CASSLDRVGGYTF. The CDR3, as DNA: TGTGCCAGCAGCTTAGACAGGGTGGGTGGCTACACCTTC.

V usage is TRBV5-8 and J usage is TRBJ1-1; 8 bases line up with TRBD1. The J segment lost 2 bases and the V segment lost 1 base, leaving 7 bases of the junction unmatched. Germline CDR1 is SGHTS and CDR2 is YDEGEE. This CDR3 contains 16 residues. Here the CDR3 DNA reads TGTGCCAGCAGCTTGCCCGGACAGGGTGGCAACACTGAAGCTTTCTTT. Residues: CASSLPGQGGNTEAFF.

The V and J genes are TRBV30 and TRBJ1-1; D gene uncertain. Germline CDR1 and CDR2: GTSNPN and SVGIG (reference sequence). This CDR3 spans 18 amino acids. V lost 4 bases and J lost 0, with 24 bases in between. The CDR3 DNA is TGTGCCTGGACCAAAAAAAGGGCCTTTACGGGGTTGAACACTGAAGCTTTCTTT. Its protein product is CAWTKKRAFTGLNTEAFF. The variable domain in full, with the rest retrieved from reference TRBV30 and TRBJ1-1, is SQTIHQWPATLVQPVGSPLSLECTVEGTSNPNLYWYRQAAGRGLQLLFYSVGIGQISSEVPQNLSASRPQDRQFILSSKKLLLSDSGFYLCAWTKKRAFTGLNTEAFFGQGTRLTVV.

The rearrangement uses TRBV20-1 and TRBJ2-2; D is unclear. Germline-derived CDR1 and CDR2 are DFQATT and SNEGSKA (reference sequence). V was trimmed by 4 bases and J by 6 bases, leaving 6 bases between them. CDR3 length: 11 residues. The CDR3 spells CSAIFSGELFF. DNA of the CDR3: TGCAGTGCTATCTTCTCCGGGGAGCTGTTTTTT.

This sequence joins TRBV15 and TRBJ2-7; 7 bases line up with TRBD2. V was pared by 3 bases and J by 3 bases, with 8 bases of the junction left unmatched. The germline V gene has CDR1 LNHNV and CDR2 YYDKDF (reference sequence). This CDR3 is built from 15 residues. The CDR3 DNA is TGTGCCACCAGCAGGGGGCCGGGCGGGAGCTACGAGCAGTACGTC. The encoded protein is CATSRGPGGSYEQYV.

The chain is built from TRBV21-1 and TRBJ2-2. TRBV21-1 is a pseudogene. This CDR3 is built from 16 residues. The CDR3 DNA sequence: TGTGCCAGTAGCCGCGATGGGGGGCGTTACACCGGGGAGCTGTTTTTT. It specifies CASSRDGGRYTGELFF.

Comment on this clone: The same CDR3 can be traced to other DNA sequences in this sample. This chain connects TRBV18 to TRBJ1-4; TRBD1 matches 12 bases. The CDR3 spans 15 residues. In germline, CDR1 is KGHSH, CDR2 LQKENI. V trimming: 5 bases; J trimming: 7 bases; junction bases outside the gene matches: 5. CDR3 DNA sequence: TGTGCCAGCTCAACGGGACAGGGGGCGCGTGAAAAACTGTTTTTT. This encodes CASSTGQGAREKLFF. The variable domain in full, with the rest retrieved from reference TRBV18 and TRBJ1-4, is NAGVMQNPRHLVRRRGQEARLRCSPMKGHSHVYWYRQLPEEGLKFMVYLQKENIIDESGMPKERFSAEFPKEGPSILRIQQVVRGDSAAYFCASSTGQGAREKLFFGSGTQLSVL.

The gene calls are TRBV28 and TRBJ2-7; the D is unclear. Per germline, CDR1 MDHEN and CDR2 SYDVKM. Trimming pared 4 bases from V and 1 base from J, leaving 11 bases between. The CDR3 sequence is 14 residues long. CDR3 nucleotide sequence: TGTGCCAGCAGTTGGGCTCCCACTTCCTACGAGCAGTACTTC. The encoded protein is CASSWAPTSYEQYF.

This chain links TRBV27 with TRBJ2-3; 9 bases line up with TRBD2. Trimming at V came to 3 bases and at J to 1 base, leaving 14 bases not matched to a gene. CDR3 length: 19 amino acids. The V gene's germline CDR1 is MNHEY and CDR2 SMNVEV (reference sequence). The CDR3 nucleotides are TGTGCCAGCAGTTTTTATCGAGGGCTAGCGGGGACTGGCACAGATACGCAGTATTTT. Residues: CASSFYRGLAGTGTDTQYF.

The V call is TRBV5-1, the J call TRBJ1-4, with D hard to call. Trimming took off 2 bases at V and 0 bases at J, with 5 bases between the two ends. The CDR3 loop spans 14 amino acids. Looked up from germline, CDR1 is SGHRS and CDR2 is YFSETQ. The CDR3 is CASSLNPTNEKLFF. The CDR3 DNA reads TGCGCCAGCAGCTTAAATCCAACTAATGAAAAACTGTTTTTT. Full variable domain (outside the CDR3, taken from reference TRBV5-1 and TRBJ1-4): KAGVTQTPRYLIKTRGQQVTLSCSPISGHRSVSWYQQTPGQGLQFLFEYFSETQRNKGNFPGRFSGRQFSNSRSEMNVSTLELGDSALYLCASSLNPTNEKLFFGSGTQLSVL.

In DNA form, the CDR3 reads TGTGCCTGGAGTATTACTAGCCCATATGCCGGGGAGCTGTTTTTT. Translated, it gives CAWSITSPYAGELFF. This chain joins TRBV30 and TRBJ2-2; tentative D call: TRBD2 (6 bases). V shed 2 bases and J shed 6 bases, with 16 bases lying between them. This CDR3 spans 15 amino acids. Germline V CDR1 and CDR2: GTSNPN, SVGIG (reference sequence).

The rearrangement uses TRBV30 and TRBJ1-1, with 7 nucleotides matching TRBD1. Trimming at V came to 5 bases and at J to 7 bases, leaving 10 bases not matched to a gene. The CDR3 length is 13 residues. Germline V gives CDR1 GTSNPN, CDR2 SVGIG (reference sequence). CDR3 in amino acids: CAWSLSGGSEAFF. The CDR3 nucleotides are TGTGCCTGGTCCCTCTCAGGGGGGAGTGAAGCTTTCTTT.

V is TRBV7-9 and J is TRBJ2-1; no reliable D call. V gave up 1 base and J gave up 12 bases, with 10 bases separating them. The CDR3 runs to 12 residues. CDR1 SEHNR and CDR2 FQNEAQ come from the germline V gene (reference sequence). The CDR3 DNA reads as TGTGCCAGCAGCTTAGATGGCGTGGTGCAGTTCTTC. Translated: CASSLDGVVQFF.

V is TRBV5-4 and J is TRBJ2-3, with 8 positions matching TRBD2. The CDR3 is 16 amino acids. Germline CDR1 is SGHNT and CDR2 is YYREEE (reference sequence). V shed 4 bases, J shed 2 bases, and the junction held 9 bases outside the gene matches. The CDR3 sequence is CASSRLTSGLTDTQYF. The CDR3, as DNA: TGTGCCAGCAGCCGATTAACTAGCGGTCTCACAGATACGCAGTATTTT.

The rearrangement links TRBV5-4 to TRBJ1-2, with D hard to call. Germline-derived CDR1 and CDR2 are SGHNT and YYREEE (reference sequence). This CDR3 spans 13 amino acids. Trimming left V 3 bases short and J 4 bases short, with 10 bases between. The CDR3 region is CASSSDGSYGYTF. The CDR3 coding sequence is TGTGCCAGCAGCTCCGACGGGAGCTATGGCTACACCTTC.

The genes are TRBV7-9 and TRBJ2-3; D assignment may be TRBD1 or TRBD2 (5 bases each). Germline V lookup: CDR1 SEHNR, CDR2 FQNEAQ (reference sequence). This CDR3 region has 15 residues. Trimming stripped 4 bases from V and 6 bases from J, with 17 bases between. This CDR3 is CASSSRAGSLDTQYF. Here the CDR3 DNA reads TGTGCCAGCAGCTCCCGGGCAGGGAGTCTCGATACGCAGTATTTT.

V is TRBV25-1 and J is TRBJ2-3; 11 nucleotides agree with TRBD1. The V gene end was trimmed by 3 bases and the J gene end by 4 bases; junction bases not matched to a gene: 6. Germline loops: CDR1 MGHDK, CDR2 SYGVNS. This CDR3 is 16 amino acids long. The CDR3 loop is CASSDRDRGTADTQYF. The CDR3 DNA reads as TGTGCCAGCAGTGATCGGGACAGGGGGACGGCAGATACGCAGTATTTT.

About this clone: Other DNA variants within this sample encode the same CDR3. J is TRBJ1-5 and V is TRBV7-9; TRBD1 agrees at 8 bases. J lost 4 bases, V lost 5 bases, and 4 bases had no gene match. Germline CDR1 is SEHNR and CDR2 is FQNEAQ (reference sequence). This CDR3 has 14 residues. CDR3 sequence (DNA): TGTGCCAGCAGCAGCGGACAGGGTAATCAGCCCCAGCATTTT. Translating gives CASSSGQGNQPQHF. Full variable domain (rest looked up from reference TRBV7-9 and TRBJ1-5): DTGVSQNPRHKITKRGQNVTFRCDPISEHNRLYWYRQTLGQGPEFLTYFQNEAQLEKSRLLSDRFSAERPKGSFSTLEIQRTEQGDSAMYLCASSSGQGNQPQHFGDGTRLSIL.

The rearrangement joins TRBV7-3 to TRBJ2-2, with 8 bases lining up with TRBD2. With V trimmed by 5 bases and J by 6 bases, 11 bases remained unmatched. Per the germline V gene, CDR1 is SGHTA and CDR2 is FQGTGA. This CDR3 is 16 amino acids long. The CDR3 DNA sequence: TGTGCCAGCAGCCCGATACCGGGACTAGGAGCCGGGGAGCTGTTTTTT. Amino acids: CASSPIPGLGAGELFF. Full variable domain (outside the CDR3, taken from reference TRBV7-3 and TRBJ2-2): GAGVSQTPSNKVTEKGKYVELRCDPISGHTALYWYRQSLGQGPEFLIYFQGTGAADDSGLPNDRFFAVRPEGSVSTLKIQRTERGDSAVYLCASSPIPGLGAGELFFGEGSRLTVL.

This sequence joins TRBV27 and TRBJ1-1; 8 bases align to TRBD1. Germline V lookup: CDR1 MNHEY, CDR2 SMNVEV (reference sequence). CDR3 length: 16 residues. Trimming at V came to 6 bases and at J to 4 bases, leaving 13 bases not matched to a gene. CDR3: CASSSTGGVDTTEAFF. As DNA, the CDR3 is TGTGCCAGCAGCTCCACAGGGGGAGTGGATACCACTGAAGCTTTCTTT.

CDR3 DNA: TGTGCCAGCAACCGGGACAGGTCCTCTGAAGCTTTCTTT. It is translated as CASNRDRSSEAFF. The J gene is TRBJ1-1, the V gene TRBV7-2; 8 bases are a match to TRBD1. The trim removed 7 bases at V and 6 bases at J, leaving 7 bases unmatched. The CDR3 runs to 13 residues. Germline V gene sequence: CDR1 SGHTA, CDR2 FQGNSA.

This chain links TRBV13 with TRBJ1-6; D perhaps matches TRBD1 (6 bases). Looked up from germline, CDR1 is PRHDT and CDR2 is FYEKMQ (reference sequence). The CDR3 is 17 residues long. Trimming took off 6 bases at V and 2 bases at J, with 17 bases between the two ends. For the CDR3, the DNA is TGTGCCAGCAGACAGAGGACAGCCGAACCCTATAATTCACCCCTCCACTTT. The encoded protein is CASRQRTAEPYNSPLHF.

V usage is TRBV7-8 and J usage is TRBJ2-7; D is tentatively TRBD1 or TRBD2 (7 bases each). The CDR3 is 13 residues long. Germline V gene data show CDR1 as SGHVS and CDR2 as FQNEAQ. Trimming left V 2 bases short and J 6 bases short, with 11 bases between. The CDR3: CASSLQGGVEQYV. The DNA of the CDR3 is TGTGCCAGCAGCTTACAGGGGGGGGTCGAGCAGTACGTC.

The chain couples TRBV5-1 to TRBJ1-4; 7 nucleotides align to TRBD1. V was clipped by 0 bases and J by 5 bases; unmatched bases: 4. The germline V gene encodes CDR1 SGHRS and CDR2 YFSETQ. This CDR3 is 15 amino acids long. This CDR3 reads CASSLEGQQNEKLFF. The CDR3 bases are TGCGCCAGCAGCTTGGAGGGACAGCAAAATGAAAAACTGTTTTTT.

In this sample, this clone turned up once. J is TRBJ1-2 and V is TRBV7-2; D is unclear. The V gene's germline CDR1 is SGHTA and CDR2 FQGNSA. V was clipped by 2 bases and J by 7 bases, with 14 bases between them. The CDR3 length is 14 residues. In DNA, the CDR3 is TGTGCCAGCAGCTTACCCGGACGACTCGGTGGCTACACCTTC. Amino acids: CASSLPGRLGGYTF.